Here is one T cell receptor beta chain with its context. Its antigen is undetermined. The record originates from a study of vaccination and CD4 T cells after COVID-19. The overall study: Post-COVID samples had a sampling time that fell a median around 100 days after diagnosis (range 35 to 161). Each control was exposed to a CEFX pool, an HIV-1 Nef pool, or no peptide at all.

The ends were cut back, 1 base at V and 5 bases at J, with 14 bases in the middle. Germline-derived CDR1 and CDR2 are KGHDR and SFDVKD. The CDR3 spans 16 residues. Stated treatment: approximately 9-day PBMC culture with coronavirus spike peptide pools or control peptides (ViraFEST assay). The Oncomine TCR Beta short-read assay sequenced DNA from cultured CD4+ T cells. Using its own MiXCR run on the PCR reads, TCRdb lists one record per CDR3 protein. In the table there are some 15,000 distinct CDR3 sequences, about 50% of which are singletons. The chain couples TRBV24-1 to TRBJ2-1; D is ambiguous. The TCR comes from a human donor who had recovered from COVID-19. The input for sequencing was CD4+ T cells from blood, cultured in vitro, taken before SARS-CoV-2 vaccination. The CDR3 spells CATSDLVTPNHNEQFF. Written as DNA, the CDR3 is TGTGCCACCAGTGATTTAGTCACCCCTAATCACAATGAGCAGTTCTTC.